The 12 T cell receptor beta chains listed next were all sequenced from one sample in a study of shared clonotypes between healthy human individuals. Profiled with immunoSEQ multiplex PCR; TCRdb holds only in-frame clones, not every one. The profile shows approximately 1.9 million clones, roughly 93% of them singletons. Only CD45RO-negative cells positively selected for CCR7 counted as naive CD8 cells, so terminally differentiated effector memory CD45RA+ cells were excluded. Material for sequencing was naive CD8+ T cells from PBMCs. These receptors were obtained from a man between 18 and 35 years old in good health. Some clones in this sample may be carry-over from other donors' samples.

This clone has only one observation. The genes are TRBV28 and TRBJ2-2; D gene ambiguous. Germline CDR1 is MDHEN and CDR2 is SYDVKM. The CDR3 runs to 15 residues. Trimming pared 6 bases from V and 6 bases from J, leaving 17 bases between. CDR3 amino acids: CASRPRLASPGELFF. CDR3 DNA sequence: TGTGCCAGCAGGCCTAGACTGGCTTCACCCGGGGAGCTGTTTTTT. Full variable domain (missing parts from reference TRBV28 and TRBJ2-2): DVKVTQSSRYLVKRTGEKVFLECVQDMDHENMFWYRQDPGLGLRLIYFSYDVKMKEKGDIPEGYSVSREKKERFSLILESASTNQTSMYLCASRPRLASPGELFFGEGSRLTVL.

The gene calls are TRBV9 and TRBJ1-1; tentative D call: TRBD1 (6 bases). Germline loops: CDR1 SGDLS, CDR2 YYNGEE. V lost 3 bases, J lost 3 bases, and 12 bases lay in between. The CDR3 is made up of 14 amino acids. The CDR3 loop reads CASSEQGLDTEAFF. The CDR3 DNA reads as TGTGCCAGCAGCGAACAGGGTTTGGACACTGAAGCTTTCTTT.

This chain joins TRBV28 and TRBJ2-4, with 7 positions matching TRBD2. There are 16 residues in the CDR3. V lost 4 bases, J lost 2 bases, and 8 bases stayed unmatched. Germline CDR1 is MDHEN and CDR2 is SYDVKM. The CDR3 DNA sequence: TGTGCCAGCAGTTCCACTAGCGAGGGGACCAAAAACATTCAGTACTTC. Translation: CASSSTSEGTKNIQYF.

CDR3 nucleotides: TGTGCCAGCAGTTCGGGACAGGTTACTGAGCAGTTCTTC. This gives the protein CASSSGQVTEQFF. This chain joins TRBV6-1 and TRBJ2-1; 8 positions agree with TRBD1. The V gene end was trimmed by 5 bases and the J gene end by 9 bases; junction bases not matched to a gene: 6. The CDR3 sequence is 13 residues long. Germline values: CDR1 MNHNS, CDR2 SASEGT.

J is TRBJ2-7 and V is TRBV5-1; 10 bases fit TRBD1. After removal of 0 bases from V and 5 bases from J, the junction contained 8 bases not matched to a gene. The length of the CDR3 is 16 residues. Germline assignment: CDR1 SGHRS and CDR2 YFSETQ. For the CDR3, the DNA is TGCGCCAGCAGCTTGGGAGGGACAGGGGCCGGGAACGAGCAGTACTTC. This codes for CASSLGGTGAGNEQYF.

The V call is TRBV6-6, the J call TRBJ2-1, with TRBD2 matching 7 bases. V dropped 4 bases and J dropped 5; count of bases not matched to a gene: 5. CDR3 size: 14 residues. Germline CDR1 MNHNY, CDR2 SVGAGI (reference sequence). The CDR3 nucleotides read TGTGCCAGCAGTTTAGCGGGTGGGGACAATGAGCAGTTCTTC. It is translated as CASSLAGGDNEQFF.

The chain links TRBV7-7 to TRBJ2-1; 9 nucleotides agree with TRBD2. CDR1 and CDR2 (germline): SSHAT, FNYEAQ (reference sequence). V was clipped by 1 base and J by 8 bases; unmatched bases: 6. There are 15 residues in the CDR3. The CDR3 sequence is CASSLGSGSEYEQFF. The DNA for the CDR3 is TGTGCCAGCAGCTTAGGTAGCGGGAGTGAGTATGAGCAGTTCTTC.

J is TRBJ1-5 and V is TRBV9; TRBD1 agrees at 9 bases. The CDR3 is 19 residues long. J was trimmed by 1 base and V by 4 bases; bases with no gene match: 15. Germline lookup yields CDR1 SGDLS and CDR2 YYNGEE. CDR3: CASSSPGGWDRESNQPQHF. Written as DNA, the CDR3 is TGTGCCAGCAGCTCCCCCGGGGGGTGGGACAGGGAAAGCAATCAGCCCCAGCATTTT.

The rearrangement joins TRBV27 to TRBJ1-2, with a tentative D call TRBD1 (5 bases). CDR1 MNHEY and CDR2 SMNVEV come from the germline V gene (reference sequence). This CDR3 has 15 amino acids. The ends were cut back, 5 bases at V and 4 bases at J, with 17 bases in the middle. CDR3 in DNA: TGTGCCAGCAGTCCGAGGACATCTTCGTCCTATGGCTACACCTTC. Translated: CASSPRTSSSYGYTF.

This chain links TRBV2 with TRBJ1-4; TRBD1 is a possible D gene (5 bases). CDR1 is SNHLY and CDR2 is FYNNEI in the germline V gene. Trimming took 6 bases from V and 7 from J, leaving 21 bases between them. The CDR3 spans 16 residues. CDR3 amino acids: CASSLNWEGSGEKLFF. CDR3 DNA sequence: TGTGCCAGCAGCCTGAATTGGGAGGGGTCGGGTGAAAAACTGTTTTTT.

This chain's CDR3 is CASSHSSNEQFF. CDR3 bases: TGTGCCAGCAGCCATAGCAGTAATGAGCAGTTCTTC. This chain connects TRBV25-1 to TRBJ2-1; the D is unclear. The CDR3 covers 12 residues. In germline, CDR1 is MGHDK, CDR2 SYGVNS. V lost 6 bases and J 7 bases, leaving 10 bases between the germline ends.

CDR3 sequence: CASTRSRKTEAFF. CDR3 coding DNA: TGTGCCAGCACCCGCTCTCGAAAAACTGAAGCTTTCTTT. J is TRBJ1-1 and V is TRBV28; D uncertain. This CDR3 contains 13 residues. V was cut by 7 bases and J by 5 bases, with 14 bases left in between. The germline V gene encodes CDR1 MDHEN and CDR2 SYDVKM. Filled out from reference TRBV28 and TRBJ1-1, the complete variable domain reads DVKVTQSSRYLVKRTGEKVFLECVQDMDHENMFWYRQDPGLGLRLIYFSYDVKMKEKGDIPEGYSVSREKKERFSLILESASTNQTSMYLCASTRSRKTEAFFGQGTRLTVV.